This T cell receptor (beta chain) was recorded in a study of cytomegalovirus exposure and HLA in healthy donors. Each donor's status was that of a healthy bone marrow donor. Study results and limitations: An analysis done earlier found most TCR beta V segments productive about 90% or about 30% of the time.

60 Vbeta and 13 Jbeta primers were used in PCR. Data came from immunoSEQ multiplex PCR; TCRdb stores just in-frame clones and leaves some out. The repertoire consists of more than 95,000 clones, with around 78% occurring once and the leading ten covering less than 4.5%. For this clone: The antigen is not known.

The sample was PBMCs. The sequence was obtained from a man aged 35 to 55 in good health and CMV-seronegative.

The CDR3: CASLGGETQYF. The CDR3 coding sequence is TGTGCCAGCCTAGGGGGAGAGACCCAGTACTTC. This rearrangement joins TRBV6-6 to TRBJ2-5; a weak D match, TRBD1 (6 bases). This CDR3 contains 11 residues. CDR1 is MNHNY and CDR2 is SVGAGI in the germline V gene (reference sequence). Between the trimmed V and J ends, which lost 8 bases and 4 bases, there was a span of 8 bases.